This T cell receptor beta chain was retrieved from a study of blood T cell repertoires in COVID-19. For the study at large: Italy, Spain and the United States were the sources of the convalescent and acute COVID-19 samples. T cells, B-cell-depleted T cells, or PBMCs provided the cDNA or gDNA that served as material.

The table came from immunoSEQ multiplex PCR; TCRdb's copy has only in-frame clones and leaves some out. In the table there are around 420,000 clones, roughly 88% of which are singletons. V lost 3 bases, J lost 7 bases, and 15 bases lay in between. This CDR3 has 15 amino acids. Germline values: CDR1 KGHSH, CDR2 LQKENI. Individuals drawn from approximately 26 US areas were roughly 18 to 100 years old. Sequencing was performed on PBMCs or T cells enriched from blood (not recorded which). The chain recombines TRBV18 with TRBJ1-4; D is undetermined. The clonotype comes from a woman in her forties with acute COVID-19. CDR3 protein: CASSPVRESTEKLFF. The CDR3 DNA sequence: TGTGCCAGCTCACCTGTGAGGGAGTCAACTGAAAAACTGTTTTTT.